These T cell receptor beta chains were read from a single sample in a study of early T cells in non-severe SARS-CoV-2 infection. Via MiXCR, TCRdb re-called the 5' RACE reads, giving one row per CDR3 protein. Of tens of thousands of distinct CDR3 sequences in the sample, around 9.6% are singletons; the top ten hold roughly 5.7%. This material consisted of whole blood, taken at baseline. These receptor sequences come from an adult who was a healthcare worker with PCR-confirmed SARS-CoV-2 infection or an uninfected control (not recorded which). Both conserved end residues are part of each CDR3. Each record gives: CDR3 DNA, CDR3 protein, V gene, J gene, D gene, clone size. The D gene is left open where the match is weak. Size is omitted from some rows. Given values are once, few, many or a class for expanded clones.

TGTGCCAACTCACCCGAGCAGATCTACGAGCAGTACTTC	CANSPEQIYEQYF	TRBV18	TRBJ2-7	NA	NA
TGTGCCAGCAGTGTGGCGACCCCCAGGGCGGGGAATGAGCAGTTCTTC	CASSVATPRAGNEQFF	TRBV25-1	TRBJ2-1	NA	NA
TGTGCCAGCAGGCGACAGGGGGCTGGTAATGAAAAACTGTTTTTT	CASRRQGAGNEKLFF	TRBV27	TRBJ1-4	TRBD1	NA
TGTGCCAGCAGCCTCCGGACAGGGTCCTACGAGCAGTACTTC	CASSLRTGSYEQYF	TRBV11-2	TRBJ2-7	TRBD1	few
TGCGCCAGCAGCCGCGGACAGCAACAAGAGACCCAGTACTTC	CASSRGQQQETQYF	TRBV5-1	TRBJ2-5	NA	many
TGCGCCAGCAGCCAAAGGACACAGGACGTCTACGAGCAGTACTTC	CASSQRTQDVYEQYF	TRBV5-1	TRBJ2-7	NA	NA
TGCGCCAGCAGCGCGACTAGCGGGCAACCGACCGGGGAGCTGTTTTTT	CASSATSGQPTGELFF	TRBV5-1	TRBJ2-2	TRBD2	NA
TGCGCCAGCAGCTGGACACCCGCAGATACGCAGTATTTT	CASSWTPADTQYF	TRBV10-2	TRBJ2-3	NA	once
TGCAGCGTTCTGGGGGTGAACACTGAAGCTTTCTTT	CSVLGVNTEAFF	TRBV29-1	TRBJ1-1	NA	few
TGTGCCAGCAGACCCGGGACAGGGGGCGGGCAAGAGACCCAGTACTTC	CASRPGTGGGQETQYF	TRBV11-2	TRBJ2-5	TRBD1	many
TGTGCCAGCAGTCCACTAGCGGGGAGCTCCTACGAGCAGTACTTC	CASSPLAGSSYEQYF	TRBV6-4	TRBJ2-7	TRBD2	few
TGTGCCAGCAGCCCCACCCCTGGTGATTCCCAGACCCAGTACTTC	CASSPTPGDSQTQYF	TRBV7-6	TRBJ2-5	NA	many
TGTGCCAGCAGCTTAGGACTAGCATCTCTCGAGCAGTACTTC	CASSLGLASLEQYF	TRBV11-2	TRBJ2-7	TRBD2	few
TGTGCCAGCTCTGGACAGGCAGATACGCAGTATTTT	CASSGQADTQYF	TRBV28	TRBJ2-3	TRBD1	few
TGCAGCGTTGACAGGGGCTCGGGCACAGATACGCAGTATTTT	CSVDRGSGTDTQYF	TRBV29-1	TRBJ2-3	NA	few
TGTGCCAGCTCACCCGGGAGAGGGGGTGATGAGCAGTTCTTC	CASSPGRGGDEQFF	TRBV18	TRBJ2-1	NA	many
TGCTCCTCGGCGGCGGGTAGGACCTACGAGCAGTACTTC	CSSAAGRTYEQYF	TRBV20-1	TRBJ2-7	NA	few
TGTGCCAGCAGGCTAACTTCTCAGGGTGGAGAGACCCAGTACTTC	CASRLTSQGGETQYF	TRBV11-2	TRBJ2-5	NA	many
TGCGCCAGCAGCCAAGATAGCCTAAATCAGCCCCAGCATTTT	CASSQDSLNQPQHF	TRBV4-1	TRBJ1-5	NA	few
TGCGCCAGCAGCCAAGATTACGGGGATGGCTACACCTTC	CASSQDYGDGYTF	TRBV4-1	TRBJ1-2	NA	NA
TGTGCCAGCAGCCCATTCGGGGGAAGTGGGGGCACCGGGGAGCTGTTTTTT	CASSPFGGSGGTGELFF	TRBV28	TRBJ2-2	NA	few
TGTGCCAGCAGCTTGTCGGCTCGAAACACCATATATTTT	CASSLSARNTIYF	TRBV27	TRBJ1-3	NA	few